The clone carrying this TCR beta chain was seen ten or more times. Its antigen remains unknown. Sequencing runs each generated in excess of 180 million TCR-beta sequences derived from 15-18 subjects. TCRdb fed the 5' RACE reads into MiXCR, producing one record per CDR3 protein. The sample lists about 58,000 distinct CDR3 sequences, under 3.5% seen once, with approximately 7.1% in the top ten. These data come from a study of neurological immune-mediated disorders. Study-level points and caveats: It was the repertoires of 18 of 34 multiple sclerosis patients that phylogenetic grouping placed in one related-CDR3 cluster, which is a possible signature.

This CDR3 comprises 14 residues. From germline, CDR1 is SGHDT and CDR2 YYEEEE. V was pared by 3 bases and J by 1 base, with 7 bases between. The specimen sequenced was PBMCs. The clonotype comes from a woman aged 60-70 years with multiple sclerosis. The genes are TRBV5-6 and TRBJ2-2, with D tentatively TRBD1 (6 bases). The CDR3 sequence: CASSSDRNTGELFF. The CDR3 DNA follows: TGTGCCAGCAGCTCGGACAGGAACACCGGGGAGCTGTTTTTT.